The rows below give T cell receptor beta chains drawn from one sample of a study of blood T cell repertoires in COVID-19. Assay used: immunoSEQ multiplex PCR; TCRdb lists only in-frame clones, some missing. The sample consists of 59,000 or so clones, approximately 87% of them appearing once. Sequenced sample: peripheral blood. These TCRs come from a human donor in a cohort sampled during active COVID-19. Both conserved end residues are part of each CDR3. D genes are given only for firm matches. Expanded clones get a size class; other rows say once, few or many, or leave the size out.

>-|TRBV28|TRBJ1-1|-
CATIPWRSPEAFF
TGTGCCACCATACCGTGGAGGTCTCCTGAAGCTTTCTTT
>TRBD1|TRBV19|TRBJ2-1|few
CASSMDRGLYNEQFF
TGTGCCAGTAGTATGGACAGGGGCCTCTACAATGAGCAGTTCTTC
>-|TRBV6-5|TRBJ2-7|few
CASTLPGSYEQYF
TGTGCCAGCACCCTACCCGGGTCCTACGAGCAGTACTTC
>-|TRBV19|TRBJ1-4|once
CASSRWGEGEKLFF
TGTGCCAGTTCTAGATGGGGGGAAGGTGAAAAACTGTTTTTT
>-|TRBV19|TRBJ1-2|-
CASMREYYGYTF
TGTGCCAGTATGCGCGAGTACTATGGCTACACCTTC
>TRBD1|TRBV7-2|TRBJ2-1|-
CASSHKGASSGNEQFF
TGTGCCAGCAGCCATAAGGGGGCTAGCTCAGGAAATGAGCAGTTCTTC
>-|TRBV19|TRBJ1-1|-
CASSWGGTEAFF
TGTGCCAGTAGCTGGGGGGGCACTGAAGCTTTCTTT
>-|TRBV7-2|TRBJ2-5|-
CASSLGLPQETQYF
TGTGCCAGCAGCTTAGGACTCCCCCAAGAGACCCAGTACTTC
>-|TRBV3-1/TRBV3-2|TRBJ1-5|once
CASSQGRGMQPQHF
TGTGCCAGCAGCCAAGGAAGGGGAATGCAGCCCCAGCATTTT
>-|TRBV5-4|TRBJ2-2|-
CASSLGTGGGPPGELFF
TGTGCCAGCAGCTTGGGGACTGGCGGGGGCCCGCCCGGGGAGCTGTTTTTT
>-|TRBV7-9|TRBJ2-1|-
CASSLGPSVNVFF
TGTGCCAGCAGCTTAGGCCCCTCGGTAAACGTTTTCTTC
>-|TRBV18|TRBJ1-5|-
CASSEYSNQPQHF
TGTGCCAGCTCGGAGTATAGCAATCAGCCCCAGCATTTT
>-|TRBV7-2|TRBJ2-3|-
CASSGATHTQYF
TGTGCCAGCAGTGGGGCCACCCATACGCAGTATTTT
>TRBD1|TRBV6-5|TRBJ2-7|-
CASREGTGGNYEQYF
TGTGCCAGCAGAGAGGGGACAGGTGGAAACTACGAGCAGTACTTC
>-|TRBV28|TRBJ2-5|-
CASTPPGARETQYF
TGTGCCAGCACCCCCCCAGGGGCGAGGGAGACCCAGTACTTC
>-|TRBV18|TRBJ2-3|-
CASSQGLGNQPQYF
TGTGCCAGCTCACAGGGGTTGGGCAATCAGCCCCAGTATTTT
>-|TRBV7-2|TRBJ1-1|-
CASNLGHQNTEAFF
TGTGCCAGCAACTTGGGACACCAGAACACTGAAGCTTTCTTT
>-|TRBV4-1|TRBJ2-7|-
CASSQEPGVQTYEQYF
TGCGCCAGCAGCCAAGAACCGGGGGTCCAGACTTACGAGCAGTACTTC
>-|TRBV19|TRBJ1-2|-
CAGLAADGYTF
TGTGCCGGACTAGCTGCGGATGGCTACACCTTC